Below, 28 T cell receptor beta chains from the same sample are listed, as sequenced in a study of CD8+ T cells in alopecia areata. RNA was extracted and reverse transcribed into cDNA as the sequencing template. Measured with immunoSEQ multiplex PCR; TCRdb has only the in-frame clones, and not every one. The sample includes approximately 180,000 clones, about 70% of them seen just once. Sequenced material: CD8+ T cells sorted from blood, taken at week 0. All receptors come from a human donor with alopecia areata.

The rearrangement links TRBV5-4 to TRBJ2-7; the D gene is possibly TRBD2 (6 bases). Germline CDR1 reads SGHNT; CDR2 reads YYREEE (reference sequence). With 0 bases removed from V and 3 bases from J, the gap between germline ends came to 10 bases. The CDR3 is made up of 14 amino acids. The CDR3 DNA follows: TGTGCCAGCAGCTTGGGGACTACGAGCTACGAGCAGTACTTC. Protein product: CASSLGTTSYEQYF.

The chain is built from TRBV29-1 and TRBJ2-2; TRBD2 matches at 9 bases. The CDR3 runs 15 residues. Germline V CDR1 and CDR2: SQVTM, ANQGSEA. V was clipped by 4 bases and J by 7 bases; unmatched bases: 10. CDR3 nucleotides: TGCAGCGTTGTTAGCGGGGGCACAAAGGGCGGGGAGCTGTTTTTT. Translation: CSVVSGGTKGGELFF.

This chain links TRBV2 with TRBJ2-4, with 7 bases lining up with TRBD1. CDR1 is SNHLY, CDR2 FYNNEI, per germline. The CDR3 contains 18 residues. The V gene end was trimmed by 10 bases and the J gene end by 0 bases; junction bases not matched to a gene: 18. CDR3 amino acids: CATVGGDSSFLAKNIQYF. CDR3 nucleotides: TGTGCCACCGTCGGTGGGGACAGCAGCTTTTTAGCCAAAAACATTCAGTACTTC.

V and J are TRBV5-1 and TRBJ1-1, with a tentative D call TRBD1 (5 bases). CDR3 length: 11 residues. Looked up from germline, CDR1 is SGHRS and CDR2 is YFSETQ. The V end lost 0 bases, the J end lost 11 bases, and 8 bases lay between the germline ends. CDR3 DNA sequence: TGCGCCAGCAGCTTGGGTGGGGACGCTTTCTTT. This translates into CASSLGGDAFF.

V is TRBV4-1 and J is TRBJ2-1; the D is unclear. CDR1 and CDR2 (germline): MGHRA, YSYEKL. Trimming took 4 bases from V and 4 from J, leaving 11 bases between them. CDR3 length: 14 amino acids. For the CDR3, the DNA is TGCGCCAGCAGCCTAGAGGACGGTTACAATGAGCAGTTCTTC. It yields the protein CASSLEDGYNEQFF.

This chain connects TRBV29-1 to TRBJ2-7; D remains ambiguous. CDR3 length: 11 residues. Germline V lookup: CDR1 SQVTM, CDR2 ANQGSEA. V dropped 7 bases and J dropped 3 bases, with 10 bases sitting between them. The CDR3 region is CSAAHDYEQYF. CDR3 DNA sequence: TGCAGCGCTGCCCATGACTACGAGCAGTACTTC.

This chain links TRBV9 with TRBJ1-1; no clear D gene. Germline V gene data show CDR1 as SGDLS and CDR2 as YYNGEE. V gave up 0 bases and J gave up 7 bases, with 13 bases separating them. The CDR3 runs to 14 residues. Here the CDR3 DNA reads TGTGCCAGCAGCGTAGTTGTAAGCAGAATTGAAGCTTTCTTT. Translating it yields CASSVVVSRIEAFF.

The chain uses TRBV30 and TRBJ1-2, with TRBD1 as a possible D gene (6 bases). The germline CDR1 and CDR2 sequences are GTSNPN and SVGIG (reference sequence). Trimming took off 4 bases at V and 7 bases at J, with 10 bases between the two ends. The CDR3 totals 11 residues. The DNA of the CDR3 is TGTGCCTGGATCAGGGGTGGTGGCTACACCTTC. Encoded protein: CAWIRGGGYTF.

On this clone itself: In the same sample, other DNA sequences code for this CDR3. The chain links TRBV6-5 to TRBJ2-2; D gene unclear. CDR1 MNHEY and CDR2 SVGAGI come from the germline V gene. The CDR3 is 12 residues long. V was cut by 0 bases and J by 5 bases, with 1 base left in between. CDR3 sequence reads: CASSYSTGELFF. For the CDR3, the DNA is TGTGCCAGCAGTTACTCGACCGGGGAGCTGTTTTTT.

This clone has more than one count but fewer than ten. The chain has TRBV7-2 and TRBJ2-3; D remains unclear. Trimming took off 7 bases at V and 6 bases at J, with 5 bases between the two ends. Per the germline V gene, CDR1 is SGHTA and CDR2 is FQGNSA. This CDR3 contains 10 residues. In DNA, the CDR3 is TGTGCCAGCATGACGGATACGCAGTATTTT. Amino acid sequence: CASMTDTQYF.

This rearrangement joins TRBV7-2 to TRBJ2-4; maybe TRBD2 (6 bases). V gave up 1 base and J gave up 2 bases, with 12 bases separating them. This CDR3 region has 16 residues. CDR1 and CDR2 from the germline V gene are SGHTA and FQGNSA. The CDR3 reads CASSLGRGTSKNIQYF. The CDR3, as DNA: TGTGCCAGCAGCTTAGGACGGGGGACGTCCAAAAACATTCAGTACTTC. Full variable domain (missing parts from reference TRBV7-2 and TRBJ2-4): GAGVSQSPSNKVTEKGKDVELRCDPISGHTALYWYRQSLGQGLEFLIYFQGNSAPDKSGLPSDRFSAERTGGSVSTLTIQRTQQEDSAVYLCASSLGRGTSKNIQYFGAGTRLSVL.

A few counts support this clone. This chain links TRBV30 with TRBJ2-3; 8 nucleotides match TRBD1. Germline assignment: CDR1 GTSNPN and CDR2 SVGIG (reference sequence). V shed 4 bases, J shed 0 bases, and the junction held 3 bases outside the gene matches. The CDR3 contains 14 residues. CDR3 nucleotide sequence: TGTGCCTGGACCCAGGGGGCAAGCACAGATACGCAGTATTTT. This sequence encodes CAWTQGASTDTQYF.

The chain is built from TRBV29-1 and TRBJ1-2; D gene ambiguous. The CDR3 is 14 residues long. V lost 4 bases and J lost 0, with 12 bases in between. Per the germline V gene, CDR1 is SQVTM and CDR2 is ANQGSEA. CDR3 bases: TGCAGCGTTGCCGAGACGAGGGCTAACTATGGCTACACCTTC. Amino acid sequence: CSVAETRANYGYTF.

V and J are TRBV27 and TRBJ1-2; the match to TRBD1 covers 9 bases. V lost 6 bases, J lost 7 bases, and 6 bases stayed unmatched. The CDR3 contains 13 residues. Germline CDR1 is MNHEY and CDR2 is SMNVEV (reference sequence). The CDR3 here is CASRGDRASGYTF. The CDR3 bases are TGTGCCAGCAGGGGGGACAGGGCGTCTGGCTACACCTTC.

V and J are TRBV2 and TRBJ2-1; D not resolved. In germline, CDR1 is SNHLY, CDR2 FYNNEI. With 7 bases removed from V and 12 bases from J, the gap between germline ends came to 10 bases. This CDR3 spans 10 amino acids. CDR3 bases: TGTGCCAGCACTGGGTTGGGGCAGTTCTTC. Translated: CASTGLGQFF.

In its sample, this clone was seen a few times. V and J are TRBV7-9 and TRBJ1-3; D uncertain. Per germline, CDR1 SEHNR and CDR2 FQNEAQ (reference sequence). V was pared by 4 bases and J by 2 bases, with 9 bases between. This CDR3 region has 14 residues. The CDR3 loop reads CASSYHDAGNTIYF. The CDR3 bases are TGTGCCAGCAGCTATCATGACGCTGGAAACACCATATATTTT.

This clone was seen just once. The DNA for the CDR3 is TGTGCCAGCAGTTTAGGACCTCTACTAAACACAGATACGCAGTATTTT. Translation gives CASSLGPLLNTDTQYF. The chain has TRBV27 and TRBJ2-3; D not certain. Trimming stripped 2 bases from V and 2 bases from J, with 14 bases between. The germline V gene encodes CDR1 MNHEY and CDR2 SMNVEV (reference sequence). This CDR3 spans 16 amino acids.

This chain links TRBV11-2 with TRBJ2-6; no clear D gene. Trimming removed 2 bases at V and 2 bases at J, with 4 bases between. Germline values: CDR1 SGHAT, CDR2 FQNNGV. CDR3 length: 14 residues. CDR3 amino acids: CASSLYTGANVLTF. CDR3 coding DNA: TGTGCCAGCAGCTTATACACTGGGGCCAACGTCCTGACTTTC.

This clone has only one observation. The gene calls are TRBV9 and TRBJ2-7; D gene uncertain. This CDR3 spans 14 amino acids. V was trimmed by 0 bases and J by 6 bases, leaving 13 bases between them. Germline CDR1 is SGDLS and CDR2 is YYNGEE. CDR3 loop: CASSVEFLPGEQYF. DNA of the CDR3: TGTGCCAGCAGCGTAGAATTCCTCCCAGGCGAGCAGTACTTC.

This chain links TRBV6-6 with TRBJ1-5; TRBD1 aligns across 10 bases. V trimming: 6 bases; J trimming: 1 base; junction bases outside the gene matches: 3. The CDR3 runs 15 residues. Looked up from germline, CDR1 is MNHNY and CDR2 is SVGAGI (reference sequence). CDR3 DNA sequence: TGTGCCAGCAGGGCGGGACAGGGGAGCAATCAGCCCCAGCATTTT. Residues: CASRAGQGSNQPQHF.

The chain joins TRBV13 to TRBJ1-4; 7 nucleotides match TRBD1. Unmatched junction bases numbered 7, after V lost 5 bases and J lost 1 base. The CDR3 extends over 16 amino acids. CDR1 and CDR2 from the germline V gene are PRHDT and FYEKMQ (reference sequence). The CDR3 spells CASSTDRARTNEKLFF. The DNA for the CDR3 is TGTGCCAGCAGCACTGACAGGGCCAGAACTAATGAAAAACTGTTTTTT.

The J gene is TRBJ2-7, the V gene TRBV29-1, with D possibly matching TRBD2 (5 bases). The V end was cut by 7 bases, the J end by 0 bases, with 13 bases between. The CDR3 consists of 13 residues. The germline V gene has CDR1 SQVTM and CDR2 ANQGSEA. DNA of the CDR3: TGCAGCGGCCTAGCCAAGCACTCCTACGAGCAGTACTTC. Residues: CSGLAKHSYEQYF.

This clone was found a few times. The V and J genes are TRBV5-1 and TRBJ2-1; no definite D call. The CDR3 totals 18 residues. Germline V CDR1 and CDR2: SGHRS, YFSETQ. The V end lost 1 base, the J end lost 8 bases, and 25 bases lay between the germline ends. CDR3 sequence (DNA): TGCGCCAGCAGCTTGTCGGGTAGTATCCTTCGGGCCGAGGATGAGCAGTTCTTC. Translated: CASSLSGSILRAEDEQFF.

The gene calls are TRBV7-9 and TRBJ1-1; D call uncertain. V shed 1 base and J shed 8 bases, with 8 bases lying between them. This CDR3 spans 12 amino acids. The germline CDR1 and CDR2 sequences are SEHNR and FQNEAQ (reference sequence). As DNA, the CDR3 is TGTGCCAGCAGCTTAGGGTCCGCAGAAGCTTTCTTT. Its protein is CASSLGSAEAFF.

The chain combines TRBV7-8 with TRBJ2-2; no clear D gene. The V end lost 1 base, the J end lost 7 bases, and 4 bases lay between the germline ends. This CDR3 has 12 residues. Germline V CDR1 and CDR2: SGHVS, FQNEAQ. CDR3 DNA sequence: TGTGCCAGCAGCTTAGTAAACGGGGAGCTGTTTTTT. This encodes CASSLVNGELFF.

The chain recombines TRBV2 with TRBJ2-1, with 7 bases aligning to TRBD1. With 4 bases clipped from V and 4 bases from J, the junction kept 4 bases outside the gene matches. Germline V gene data show CDR1 as SNHLY and CDR2 as FYNNEI. The CDR3 sequence is 14 residues long. CDR3 coding DNA: TGTGCCAGCAGTGGGGGACAGACTTACAATGAGCAGTTCTTC. Translated, it gives CASSGGQTYNEQFF.

The chain carries TRBV7-9 and TRBJ1-2; 11 nucleotides align to TRBD1. This CDR3 spans 15 amino acids. V was clipped by 1 base and J by 3 bases; unmatched bases: 1. CDR1 and CDR2 (germline): SEHNR, FQNEAQ (reference sequence). The CDR3 DNA is TGTGCCAGCAGCTTAGGGACAGGGGGCGACTATGGCTACACCTTC. Protein product: CASSLGTGGDYGYTF.

The chain uses TRBV27 and TRBJ2-7; possibly TRBD1 or TRBD2 for D (6 bases each). Trimming cost V 10 bases and J 2 bases, with 21 bases left between them. In germline, CDR1 is MNHEY, CDR2 SMNVEV (reference sequence). The CDR3 is 15 residues long. The CDR3 region is CATSWGAGATYEQYF. Written as DNA, the CDR3 is TGTGCCACATCCTGGGGGGCAGGGGCCACCTACGAGCAGTACTTC.